This T cell receptor (beta chain) was documented in a study of T cell clonotyping in hematopoietic cell transplantation (dated by TCRdb to the early 2020s). Turning to the overall study: Pretransplant recipient samples were obtained after cytoreduction. Patient recruitment ran from 2015 to early 2017, and follow-up continued until late 2020 or death. The study collected 130 or so blood samples from 30 to 40 consecutive transplant recipients and their related donors.

Concerning this clone: Its recognized antigen is unknown. Per-base quality was not reported, and no clone a single base away is much larger than it.

TCR beta CDR3 regions were amplified from genomic DNA with the immunoSEQ assay, a bias-controlled multiplex PCR using V- and J-specific primers. In a second PCR step, the CDR3 amplicons were tagged with a proprietary barcode plus Illumina adapter sequences. CDR3 libraries were sequenced on an Illumina MiSeq instrument. The authors' pipeline ran thus. Export and quality control were done with immunoSEQ Analyzer 3.0, while downstream analyses used R Bioconductor and Immunarch. Only productive rearrangements in the normalized downsampled data set went into calculating the repertoire metrics. Clonotypes larger than 5 templates in the normalized cohort were defined as pathologically expanded. The Inverse Simpson Index served as the measure of repertoire diversity. The non-normalized data set was used for CMV-specificity analyses so that all clonotypes could be captured. Entries here come from immuneACCESS through TCRdb and include only in-frame sequences with V and J called. Some clones fail to appear in such tables; in the studies checked, an unresolved V gene covers under half of the shortfall, and the cause of the remainder is unknown. That table is the source of V, J and clone size, and D and trimming were worked out from the DNA. The sample has about 76,000 clones on record, about 95% of them singletons. Roughly 1.8% of the sample belongs to the ten largest clones.

The study at large found these results: Recipient TCR diversity fell after transplant, with pathologically expanded clonotypes rising progressively from day 30 to day 180. Broader TCR repertoire diversity after transplant was predicted by Inverse Simpson Index values from donors and from recipients before transplant. Overlap with donor repertoires was found for only a small fraction of recipient repertoires, with over 95% found to appear de novo at the given depth. Sample size was limited, and cells were not sorted, so CD4 and CD8 repertoire contributions could not be separated.

The time point label here, explained by the study, means: recipient sample about 28 days before transplant, after cytoreduction. Recipient blood was collected about 28 days before transplant and at days 30, 100 and 180 after transplant. Nuclei Lysis Solution was used to extract genomic DNA from fresh or cryopreserved unfractionated peripheral blood mononuclear cells. V is shortened by 7 bases, J by 2 bases, and the region joining them spans 11 bases. Counted from cysteine to phenylalanine, this CDR3 has 13 amino acids. Only the CDR3 DNA stays, 39 bases, in frame from base 1. CDR1 and CDR2 were assigned from the germline V gene as SNHLY and FYNNEI.

The chain links TRBV2 with TRBJ1-1; the D gene cannot be resolved reliably. Sequenced material: peripheral blood mononuclear cells, taken before stem cell transplant. This TCR was sampled from a woman between 50 and 59 years old with acute myeloid leukemia. Some clones in this sample may be carry-over from other donors' samples. The CDR3 region reads CASKFRANTEAFF. The DNA reads TGTGCCAGCAAGTTTCGGGCAAACACTGAAGCTTTCTTT. The entire variable domain, with the stretches around the CDR3 drawn from the reference TRBV2 and TRBJ1-1 proteins, is EPEVTQTPSHQVTQMGQEVILRCVPISNHLYFYWYRQILGQKVEFLVSFYNNEISEKSEIFDDQFSVERPDGSNFTLKIRSTKLEDSAMYFCASKFRANTEAFFGQGTRLTVV.